The 19 T cell receptor beta chains below come from one sample, sequenced in a study of T cells in Graves' hyperthyroidism and ophthalmopathy. It was RNA transcripts that yielded the amplified TCR beta CDR3 regions. TCR CDR3 regions were first amplified by RT-PCR with HTBI primers. A single record per CDR3 protein comes from TCRdb applying MiXCR to the multiplex PCR reads. The sample gives 200,000 to 250,000 distinct CDR3 sequences, 15% to 20% of which show up once; just under 45% is in the top ten. Sample: blood. These receptors all come from a man aged 40-55 years with Graves' hyperthyroidism.

This clonotype turned up a few times. The V call is TRBV20-1, the J call TRBJ2-1, with 8 bases aligning to TRBD1. The germline gives CDR1 DFQATT, CDR2 SNEGSKA (reference sequence). The CDR3 loop spans 15 amino acids. The ends lost 4 bases at V and 8 bases at J; junction bases unmatched: 13. The CDR3 nucleotides are TGCAGTGCTACGAGTGCAGGGGGCTTGGGCTATGAGCAGTTCTTC. This encodes CSATSAGGLGYEQFF.

This clonotype has ten or more counts. The rearrangement uses TRBV7-2 and TRBJ2-7; no clear D gene. Trimming removed 2 bases from V and 2 bases from J, with 4 bases in between. The CDR3 length is 12 residues. Germline loops: CDR1 SGHTA, CDR2 FQGNSA. The chain's CDR3 is CASSLRPYEQYF. The CDR3 DNA reads as TGTGCCAGCAGCTTAAGGCCCTACGAGCAGTACTTC.

At least ten counts were recorded for this clonotype. The chain joins TRBV10-1 to TRBJ2-7; the D gene is possibly TRBD2 (6 bases). Germline V lookup: CDR1 WNHNN, CDR2 SYGVQD (reference sequence). CDR3 size: 16 residues. V was pared by 2 bases and J by 1 base, with 15 bases between. The CDR3 is CASSERASRGSYEQYF. The CDR3 DNA is TGCGCCAGCAGTGAGAGGGCTAGCCGGGGGTCCTACGAGCAGTACTTC.

This clonotype was found many times. The chain recombines TRBV20-1 with TRBJ1-4; the match to TRBD1 covers 8 bases. The V gene's germline CDR1 is DFQATT and CDR2 SNEGSKA (reference sequence). V dropped 6 bases and J dropped 7; count of bases not matched to a gene: 7. The length of the CDR3 is 13 residues. CDR3 region: CSAPDRGGEKLFF. For the CDR3, the DNA is TGCAGTGCCCCAGACAGGGGTGGTGAAAAACTGTTTTTT.

The chain uses TRBV15 and TRBJ1-1; D may be TRBD1 (5 bases). V lost 0 bases and J lost 4, with 12 bases in between. CDR1 is LNHNV and CDR2 is YYDKDF in the germline V gene (reference sequence). The CDR3 runs 15 residues. CDR3 DNA: TGTGCCACCAGCAGAGATCGGGACCTGGGCACTGAAGCTTTCTTT. Its translation: CATSRDRDLGTEAFF.

The chain joins TRBV9 to TRBJ2-1; possible D gene TRBD2, 5 bases. Looked up from germline, CDR1 is SGDLS and CDR2 is YYNGEE. There are 15 residues in the CDR3. V was clipped by 3 bases and J by 5 bases, with 15 bases between them. The CDR3 reads CASSAPGIANNEQFF. Written as DNA, the CDR3 is TGTGCCAGCAGCGCCCCCGGGATCGCTAACAATGAGCAGTTCTTC.

This clonotype was seen repeatedly, ten times or more. The chain carries TRBV12-3 or TRBV12-4 and TRBJ2-5; TRBD2 is a possible D gene (6 bases). Trimming left V 6 bases short and J 5 bases short, with 19 bases between. The CDR3 is 15 amino acids. The CDR3 loop reads CASSYTLWAGETQYF. The DNA for the CDR3 is TGTGCCAGCAGCTACACCTTGTGGGCGGGGGAGACCCAGTACTTC.

This clonotype was counted at least ten times. Compared with germline, one end of the junction differs, possibly owing to a read error. The rearrangement joins TRBV7-2 to TRBJ2-7, with TRBD1 as a possible D gene (5 bases). CDR3 size: 13 residues. CDR1 and CDR2 (germline): SGHTA, FQGNSA. The CDR3 nucleotides read TGCGCCAGCAGCTTGGTAGGGGCCTACGAGCAGTACTTC. This translates into CASSLVGAYEQYF.

Many counts were recorded for this clonotype. The chain links TRBV7-2 to TRBJ1-2; D is perhaps TRBD1 (6 bases). Germline lookup yields CDR1 SGHTA and CDR2 FQGNSA. This CDR3 spans 19 amino acids. Deletions cut 1 base from V and 0 bases from J, with 21 bases between. CDR3 DNA: TGTGCCAGCAGCTTAGGGCAGGGGATAATGACGGAGGCTAACTATGGCTACACCTTC. This translates into CASSLGQGIMTEANYGYTF. Full variable domain (remainder filled in from reference TRBV7-2 and TRBJ1-2): GAGVSQSPSNKVTEKGKDVELRCDPISGHTALYWYRQSLGQGLEFLIYFQGNSAPDKSGLPSDRFSAERTGGSVSTLTIQRTQQEDSAVYLCASSLGQGIMTEANYGYTFGSGTRLTVV.

The table lists this clonotype with many counts. The J gene is TRBJ1-1, the V gene TRBV30; 12 bases match TRBD1. The CDR3 is made up of 12 amino acids. The V gene end was trimmed by 3 bases and the J gene end by 10 bases; junction bases not matched to a gene: 3. Germline V gene lookup returns CDR1 GTSNPN and CDR2 SVGIG (reference sequence). CDR3 sequence (DNA): TGTGCCTGGAGAAGGGACAGGGGGCGAGCTTTCTTT. This gives the protein CAWRRDRGRAFF.

Remarks on this clonotype: Because it lacks the conserved phenylalanine or tryptophan at the end, this CDR3 is likely a read error. CDR3 sequence: CASSLKRETGELFL. The CDR3 DNA sequence: TGTGCCAGCAGCTTGAAAAGGGAGACCGGGGAGCTGTTTCTT. The gene calls are TRBV5-4 and TRBJ2-2, with D tentatively TRBD2 (5 bases). With 1 base removed from V and 5 bases from J, the gap between germline ends came to 9 bases. The CDR3 has 14 residues. Germline V gene data show CDR1 as SGHNT and CDR2 as YYREEE (reference sequence).

Concerning this clonotype itself: This may come from a read error, since a much larger clone is one base off. This CDR3 is missing its conserved last phenylalanine or tryptophan, likely due to a read error. This chain links TRBV27 with TRBJ2-1, with D unresolved. The V and J ends lost 9 bases and 4 bases respectively, with 10 bases between them. The germline V gene has CDR1 MNHEY and CDR2 SMNVEV (reference sequence). CDR3 length equals 12 residues. CDR3 bases: TGTGCCAGTTATTCCCTGTACAATGAGCAGTTCCTC. Its translation: CASYSLYNEQFL.

This chain links TRBV5-1 with TRBJ2-7; D is possibly TRBD1 (5 bases). CDR1 is SGHRS and CDR2 is YFSETQ in the germline V gene. CDR3 length equals 14 residues. The V end lost 5 bases, the J end lost 0 bases, and 12 bases lay between the germline ends. CDR3 protein: CASSWGGSSYEQYF. As DNA, the CDR3 is TGCGCCAGCAGTTGGGGCGGATCCTCCTACGAGCAGTACTTC.

This clonotype was recorded a few times. This rearrangement joins TRBV6-2 or TRBV6-3 to TRBJ1-1, with 8 bases lining up with TRBD1. Trimming took 5 bases from V and 1 from J; bases not matched to a gene: 12. CDR1 and CDR2 from the germline V gene are MNHEY and SVGEGT. This CDR3 is built from 17 residues. The CDR3 bases are TGTGCCAGCAGTGTCCACGAGACAGGGGTTCAGAACACTGAAGCTTTCTTT. This sequence encodes CASSVHETGVQNTEAFF.

At least ten counts were recorded for this clonotype. Here the CDR3 DNA reads TGCAGTGCGGGGGAGGGTGGCGAGCAGTACTTC. This sequence encodes CSAGEGGEQYF. The genes are TRBV20-1 and TRBJ2-7; TRBD2 matches at 7 bases. The CDR3 has 11 residues. The germline V gene encodes CDR1 DFQATT and CDR2 SNEGSKA (reference sequence). V shed 6 bases, J shed 6 bases, and the junction held 5 bases outside the gene matches.

The V call is TRBV12-3 or TRBV12-4, the J call TRBJ2-5, with 10 positions matching TRBD2. V dropped 6 bases and J dropped 5; count of bases not matched to a gene: 9. This CDR3 has 15 amino acids. This CDR3 is CASRGSTSGRETQYF. As DNA, the CDR3 is TGTGCCAGCAGGGGATCGACTAGCGGGCGGGAGACCCAGTACTTC.

There are a few counts of this clonotype. The chain employs TRBV14 and TRBJ2-6, with TRBD2 matching over 8 bases. Germline V gene data show CDR1 as SGHDN and CDR2 as FVKESK. This CDR3 spans 16 amino acids. Trimming cost V 3 bases and J 5 bases; bases outside gene matches: 6. The CDR3 DNA sequence: TGTGCCAGCAGCCACCCCGGGAGGGCTAGGGCCAACGTCCTGACTTTC. As protein: CASSHPGRARANVLTF. Variable domain in full (rest from reference TRBV14 and TRBJ2-6): EAGVTQFPSHSVIEKGQTVTLRCDPISGHDNLYWYRRVMGKEIKFLLHFVKESKQDESGMPNNRFLAERTGGTYSTLKVQPAELEDSGVYFCASSHPGRARANVLTFGAGSRLTVL.

In this sample, this clonotype turned up many times. V and J are TRBV5-1 and TRBJ2-7, with TRBD1 identical over 10 bases. With 1 base clipped from V and 5 bases from J, the junction kept 6 bases outside the gene matches. Germline CDR1 SGHRS, CDR2 YFSETQ. This CDR3 region has 15 residues. The CDR3 region is CASSLLGTGVNEQYF. CDR3 bases: TGCGCCAGCAGCTTGTTAGGGACAGGGGTTAACGAGCAGTACTTC.

This chain connects TRBV6-1 to TRBJ2-1; perhaps TRBD1 as D (5 bases). Germline CDR1 reads MNHNS; CDR2 reads SASEGT. There are 16 residues in the CDR3. With 6 bases removed from V and 5 bases from J, the gap between germline ends came to 20 bases. The CDR3, as DNA: TGTGCCAGCAGGCCTTTAGGGCAGGGAAAAGACAATGAGCAGTTCTTC. Translation: CASRPLGQGKDNEQFF.